This T cell receptor (beta chain) is from a study of T-cell memory formation after mild COVID-19. Whole-study results and caveats: Mostly located in CM and EM were contracting CD4+ clones, with contracting CD8+ clones located in EMRA. Among clones contracting day 15 to 85, CD4/CD8 was balanced, whereas later expanders leaned CD4+.

The CDR3 extends over 15 amino acids. Germline CDR1 is LGHDT and CDR2 is YNNKEL (reference sequence). V dropped 1 base and J dropped 10 bases, with 19 bases sitting between them. 5'RACE primed from the constant segment yielded TCR alpha and TCR beta cDNA libraries bearing sample barcodes and UMIs. TCRdb independently ran MiXCR on the 5' RACE reads; one entry per CDR3 protein. This table has some 450,000 distinct CDR3 sequences, over 15% appearing once. Comment on this clonotype: What it binds is not known.

The sequence was collected from a man aged 18 to 30 who had mild COVID-19 (a few samples of this study predate the infection). Cell type and time point are not known. What was sequenced was PBMCs or a T cell subset sorted from them (not recorded which). V is TRBV3-1 and J is TRBJ1-1; tentative D call: TRBD1 (5 bases). The CDR3 DNA is TGTGCCAGCAGCCAAGGGTCCGGCGGTTTCGGGGGAGCTTTCTTT. It encodes CASSQGSGGFGGAFF.